A selection of T cell receptor beta chains follows, all from one sample in a study of cytomegalovirus exposure and HLA in healthy donors. Data came from immunoSEQ multiplex PCR; TCRdb stores just in-frame clones and leaves some out. This table has 100,000 to 150,000 clones, 80% appearing once. Input material: PBMCs. The receptors here all came from a female donor in good health and CMV-seropositive. The CDR3 runs from the conserved cysteine through the conserved F or W. D genes are given only for firm matches. Clone size is shown for a subset of rows, as once, few, many or a class of expanded clone.

>TRBJ2-5|TRBV5-1|TRBD2|.
CASSLGLAGGQETQYF
TGCGCCAGCAGCCTCGGACTAGCGGGGGGCCAAGAGACCCAGTACTTC
>TRBJ1-4|TRBV9|TRBD1|.
CASSLTQGVGEKLFF
TGTGCCAGCAGCCTCACCCAGGGGGTTGGCGAAAAACTGTTTTTT
>TRBJ2-3|TRBV10-2|TRBD2|.
CASLDVSGAYSYSADTQYF
TGCGCCAGCCTCGATGTTAGCGGGGCCTACAGCTACAGCGCAGATACGCAGTATTTT
>TRBJ1-2|TRBV7-9|.|.
CASSLATDYGYTF
TGTGCCAGCAGCTTAGCGACAGACTATGGCTACACCTTC
>TRBJ2-5|TRBV4-1|TRBD2|.
CASSQSAVAGGQETQYF
TGCGCCAGCAGCCAGTCGGCTGTAGCGGGGGGCCAAGAGACCCAGTACTTC
>TRBJ1-1|TRBV18|TRBD1|once
CASSPQQGAANTEAFF
TGTGCCAGCTCACCCCAGCAGGGGGCGGCGAACACTGAAGCTTTCTTT
>TRBJ2-7|TRBV2|.|.
CASSPVYEQYF
TGTGCCAGCAGTCCGGTTTACGAGCAGTACTTC
>TRBJ2-7|TRBV19|TRBD1|.
CASSIGTGRPYEQYF
TGTGCCAGTAGTATCGGGACAGGCCGTCCCTACGAGCAGTACTTC
>TRBJ2-7|TRBV6-5|TRBD1|.
CASSARQGGSYEQYF
TGTGCCAGCAGTGCCCGACAGGGGGGGTCCTACGAGCAGTACTTC
>TRBJ2-7|TRBV6-6|TRBD2|.
CASSYAGGANPYEQYF
TGTGCCAGCAGTTACGCGGGGGGCGCAAATCCCTACGAGCAGTACTTC
>TRBJ1-6|TRBV9|.|.
CASSVIGAEYSPLHF
TGTGCCAGCAGCGTAATAGGGGCGGAATATTCACCCCTCCACTTT
>TRBJ2-5|TRBV7-6|.|once
CASSPRERGGETQYF
TGTGCCAGCAGCCCTCGGGAGCGAGGCGGGGAGACCCAGTACTTC
>TRBJ1-1|TRBV29-1|.|.
CSVGRGQGNTEAFF
TGCAGCGTTGGCAGAGGCCAGGGGAACACTGAAGCTTTCTTT
>TRBJ2-3|TRBV6-6|.|.
CASSQDLTEPYF
TGTGCCAGCAGTCAAGACCTAACAGAGCCGTATTTT
>TRBJ2-7|TRBV5-1|TRBD2|.
CASSSTPGLATNEQYF
TGCGCCAGCAGCTCCACGCCGGGACTAGCGACTAACGAGCAGTACTTC
>TRBJ1-2|TRBV2|.|once
CASSSGVGNYGYTF
TGTGCCAGCAGTTCAGGGGTAGGGAACTATGGCTACACCTTC
>TRBJ2-7|TRBV20-1|.|.
CSAPFPYEQYF
TGCAGTGCCCCGTTTCCCTACGAGCAGTACTTC
>TRBJ2-7|TRBV2|.|.
CASILSFPYEQYF
TGTGCCAGCATTCTGAGTTTTCCCTACGAGCAGTACTTC
>TRBJ2-7|TRBV4-1|TRBD1|.
CASSLGQGQSYEQYF
TGCGCCAGCAGCTTGGGACAGGGACAATCCTACGAGCAGTACTTC
>TRBJ2-1|TRBV28|.|.
CASSLGARGEYNEQFF
TGTGCCAGCAGTTTGGGTGCGCGGGGCGAATACAATGAGCAGTTCTTC
>TRBJ1-5|TRBV7-9|TRBD1|.
CASSLDRDSDQPQHF
TGTGCCAGCAGCTTAGACCGGGACAGTGATCAGCCCCAGCATTTT
>TRBJ2-5|TRBV5-1|TRBD2|.
CASSLRASGGQETQYF
TGCGCCAGCAGCTTGCGTGCTAGCGGGGGGCAAGAGACCCAGTACTTC
>TRBJ1-6|TRBV13|.|once
CASSGDHTGGTNNSPLHF
TGTGCCAGCAGCGGGGACCATACGGGGGGCACAAATAATTCACCCCTCCACTTT
>TRBJ1-1|TRBV27|TRBD1|.
CASSAQDRVGTEAFF
TGTGCCAGCAGTGCCCAGGACAGGGTTGGGACTGAAGCTTTCTTT
>TRBJ1-1|TRBV30|.|.
CAWSVLEGPNTEAFF
TGTGCCTGGAGTGTACTGGAGGGGCCGAACACTGAAGCTTTCTTT
>TRBJ2-2|TRBV5-4|.|.
CASSALLTGYGGELFF
TGTGCCAGCAGCGCGCTTTTAACAGGGTACGGCGGGGAGCTGTTTTTT
>TRBJ2-7|TRBV29-1|TRBD1|.
CSVVVWDRGLDEQYF
TGCAGCGTTGTAGTTTGGGACAGGGGGCTCGACGAGCAGTACTTC
>TRBJ1-1|TRBV19|TRBD1|.
CASRRWTGLNTEAFF
TGTGCCAGTCGCCGATGGACAGGCCTGAACACTGAAGCTTTCTTT
>TRBJ1-1|TRBV2|TRBD1|.
CASSKEQGYTEAFF
TGTGCCAGCAGTAAAGAACAGGGGTACACTGAAGCTTTCTTT
>TRBJ2-5|TRBV18|.|.
CASSPRIQAGQETQYF
TGTGCCAGCTCACCACGCATACAGGCAGGGCAAGAGACCCAGTACTTC
>TRBJ1-3|TRBV30|.|.
CAWTGETGNTIYF
TGTGCCTGGACAGGGGAAACTGGAAACACCATATATTTT
>TRBJ2-7|TRBV12-5|TRBD1|.
CASAKTGDEQYF
TGTGCTAGTGCCAAGACAGGGGACGAGCAGTACTTC
>TRBJ1-2|TRBV28|.|.
CASSSARYGYTF
TGTGCCAGCAGTTCCGCGAGATATGGCTACACCTTC
>TRBJ1-2|TRBV18|.|.
CASSPGQAANYGYTF
TGTGCCAGCTCCCCAGGGCAGGCTGCTAACTATGGCTACACCTTC
>TRBJ1-2|TRBV2|.|.
CASSEDTSMGGYTF
TGTGCCAGCAGTGAGGACACCTCGATGGGGGGCTACACCTTC
>TRBJ1-5|TRBV6-5|TRBD1|.
CASRGGQPNQPQHF
TGTGCCAGCAGGGGGGGACAGCCCAATCAGCCCCAGCATTTT
>TRBJ1-4|TRBV4-3|.|.
CASSQDRQQNEKLFF
TGCGCCAGCAGCCAAGATCGACAGCAAAATGAAAAACTGTTTTTT